This T cell receptor (beta chain) was profiled in a study of blood T cells in healthy people across ages. About the research overall: Every two T cells gave about one barcoded beta molecule via template switching.

Primers used in a second PCR of about 7 to 12 cycles were a sample-barcoded 5' primer and a J-beta primer mix. A template-switch adaptor with 12 random nucleotides tagged each cDNA molecule. TCRdb re-called the 5' RACE reads with MiXCR, one entry per CDR3 protein. The sample yields 1,100,000 or so distinct CDR3 sequences, 35% to 50% seen once. Study-wide points: Since the PBMCs were unsorted, naive and antigen-experienced cells could not be conclusively compared.

Germline CDR1 is MNHEY and CDR2 is SVGAGI. V lost 0 bases and J 0 bases, leaving 12 bases between the germline ends. The CDR3 spans 16 residues. Only a few counts were recorded for this clonotype. What it binds is unknown. The receptor was derived from an older woman in good health. The V and J genes are TRBV6-5 and TRBJ2-7, with D possibly being TRBD2 (5 bases). The sample comprised blood. The CDR3 is CASSYSLATNSYEQYF. The CDR3 DNA is TGTGCCAGCAGTTACTCCCTAGCTACCAACTCCTACGAGCAGTACTTC.